The clone carrying this TCR beta chain was detected only a few times. Profiled with immunoSEQ multiplex PCR; TCRdb holds only in-frame clones, not every one. This sample has roughly 20,000 clones, with around 85% found just once. This specimen comes from a study of OX40 agonist ivuxolimab in advanced cancers. Study summary: The mean age was approximately 60 years, ranging from roughly 23 to 79, with 80% to 85% of participants male.

Trimming cost V 7 bases and J 0 bases; bases outside gene matches: 8. Germline V gene data show CDR1 as SGHNT and CDR2 as YYREEE (reference sequence). This CDR3 region has 15 residues. This specimen consisted of CD4+ or CD8+ T cells sorted from blood, obtained in a trial of the OX40 agonist ivuxolimab. This chain joins TRBV5-4 and TRBJ1-1; 8 nucleotides align to TRBD1. The receptor was derived from an adult with an advanced solid tumor such as melanoma, head and neck, liver or kidney cancer. CDR3 sequence reads: CASGFGQGMNTEAFF. The CDR3 DNA is TGTGCCAGCGGGTTCGGACAGGGAATGAACACTGAAGCTTTCTTT.